Listed here are 27 T cell receptor beta chains from one sample, sequenced in a study of a mutant IDH1 vaccine in newly diagnosed glioma. Repertoires were generated with immunoSEQ multiplex PCR, while TCRdb's copy carries only in-frame clones and drops some. The repertoire has more than 45,000 clones, about 88% of them found once; the top ten carry more than 5.5%. These TCRs' antigens remain unknown. Stated time point: week 35, safety follow-up. One vaccine dose held 300 ug of mutant IDH1 20-mer peptide and came with topical imiquimod. Material: PBMCs, obtained from a glioma patient whose treatment included an IDH1 peptide vaccine. The receptors were sampled from a woman aged 40 to 50 with glioma.

In nucleotides, the CDR3 is TGTGCCATCAGCTCTTCAACCGGGGAGCTGTTTTTT. Its translation is CAISSSTGELFF. The J gene is TRBJ2-2, the V gene TRBV10-3, with no clear D. Trimming left V 6 bases short and J 5 bases short, with 7 bases between. Looked up from germline, CDR1 is ENHRY and CDR2 is SYGVKD. This CDR3 region has 12 residues.

A single count supports this clone. This rearrangement joins TRBV9 to TRBJ2-7; D gene ambiguous. The CDR3 extends over 14 amino acids. Between the trimmed V and J ends, which lost 0 bases and 2 bases, there was a span of 9 bases. CDR1 is SGDLS, CDR2 YYNGEE, per germline. The CDR3 DNA sequence: TGTGCCAGCAGCGTAGATGGTTCCCCCTACGAGCAGTACTTC. Protein: CASSVDGSPYEQYF.

The J gene is TRBJ1-1, the V gene TRBV7-8; D gene uncertain. The CDR3 covers 15 residues. Trimming took 7 bases from V and 1 from J, leaving 16 bases between them. Germline CDR1 and CDR2: SGHVS and FQNEAQ. The CDR3, as DNA: TGTGCCAGCACCCACCCGCTGGCTAAGAACACTGAAGCTTTCTTT. Amino acids: CASTHPLAKNTEAFF. Combining the CDR3 with reference TRBV7-8 and TRBJ1-1 gives the whole variable domain GAGVSQSPRYKVAKRGQDVALRCDPISGHVSLFWYQQALGQGPEFLTYFQNEAQLDKSGLPSDRFFAERPEGSVSTLKIQRTQQEDSAVYLCASTHPLAKNTEAFFGQGTRLTVV.

This chain uses TRBV2 with TRBJ1-5; D is unclear. The CDR3 extends over 13 amino acids. V dropped 6 bases and J dropped 4 bases, with 10 bases sitting between them. Germline CDR1 SNHLY, CDR2 FYNNEI. The CDR3 loop is CASRKEGNQPQHF. CDR3 DNA sequence: TGTGCCAGCAGGAAGGAGGGTAATCAGCCCCAGCATTTT.

This clone was seen once. This chain joins TRBV27 and TRBJ1-2; tentatively, D is TRBD1 (5 bases). Germline V CDR1 and CDR2: MNHEY, SMNVEV (reference sequence). Trimming cost V 5 bases and J 4 bases, with 17 bases left between them. This CDR3 spans 15 amino acids. For the CDR3, the DNA is TGTGCCAGCAGTCGAAGTTCCACAGGAACCTATGGCTACACCTTC. Translation gives CASSRSSTGTYGYTF.

V and J are TRBV7-2 and TRBJ2-3; perhaps TRBD2 as D (7 bases). V gave up 4 bases and J gave up 8 bases, with 25 bases separating them. The germline CDR1 and CDR2 sequences are SGHTA and FQGNSA. The CDR3 length is 17 residues. The CDR3 sequence: CASSSRLAGAARGTQYF. The CDR3 DNA reads as TGTGCCAGCAGCTCCCGTTTGGCGGGGGCCGCGAGAGGTACGCAGTATTTT.

This clone was seen only a few times. The gene calls are TRBV9 and TRBJ1-1; D gene uncertain. In germline, CDR1 is SGDLS, CDR2 YYNGEE. Trimming took off 0 bases at V and 1 base at J, with 10 bases between the two ends. The CDR3 is 15 residues long. The CDR3 loop reads CASSVEYGSNTEAFF. The CDR3 DNA reads TGTGCCAGCAGCGTAGAATACGGATCGAACACTGAAGCTTTCTTT.

The CDR3 DNA is TGTGCCAGCAGAACCGACAGGGGGATGAGCGGGGAGCTGTTTTTT. It yields the protein CASRTDRGMSGELFF. This chain uses TRBV6-5 with TRBJ2-2; 9 bases fit TRBD1. V was clipped by 6 bases and J by 7 bases; unmatched bases: 9. Germline CDR1 and CDR2: MNHEY and SVGAGI. The CDR3 has 15 residues.

V usage is TRBV30 and J usage is TRBJ2-7, with 7 positions matching TRBD2. The CDR3 loop spans 14 amino acids. Germline V gene data show CDR1 as GTSNPN and CDR2 as SVGIG (reference sequence). The V gene end was trimmed by 0 bases and the J gene end by 1 base; junction bases not matched to a gene: 3. The CDR3 DNA sequence: TGTGCCTGGAGTGTAGCCGGGGGGTCCTACGAGCAGTACTTC. Its translation: CAWSVAGGSYEQYF.

The chain combines TRBV4-2 with TRBJ2-1; no firm D call. The V and J ends lost 1 base and 3 bases respectively, with 7 bases between them. The germline CDR1 and CDR2 sequences are LGHNA and YNFKEQ. The CDR3 totals 14 residues. The CDR3: CASSQAVHYNEQFF. Written as DNA, the CDR3 is TGTGCCAGCAGCCAAGCCGTACACTACAATGAGCAGTTCTTC.

The CDR3 nucleotides read TGTGCCAGCAGCTGGGGGGCGACTAGCGGGGGGCCTGGACCCTACGAGCAGTACTTC. It encodes CASSWGATSGGPGPYEQYF. The gene calls are TRBV7-4 and TRBJ2-7, with 13 bases identical to TRBD2. The CDR3 has 19 amino acids. J was trimmed by 2 bases and V by 4 bases; bases with no gene match: 14. Germline V gene lookup returns CDR1 SGHVT and CDR2 SQSDAQ.

The rearrangement links TRBV25-1 to TRBJ2-5; tentatively, D is TRBD1 or TRBD2 (6 bases each). V gave up 3 bases and J gave up 5 bases, with 10 bases separating them. Germline V gives CDR1 MGHDK, CDR2 SYGVNS. CDR3 size: 13 residues. In DNA, the CDR3 is TGTGCCAGCAGTGACCGGGGGCGGGAGACCCAGTACTTC. It codes for CASSDRGRETQYF.

The chain couples TRBV27 to TRBJ2-7; TRBD2 agrees at 9 bases. Germline V gene sequence: CDR1 MNHEY, CDR2 SMNVEV (reference sequence). The CDR3 runs to 15 residues. V shed 0 bases, J shed 4 bases, and the junction held 4 bases outside the gene matches. CDR3 in amino acids: CASSLSSGGPYEQYF. CDR3 nucleotides: TGTGCCAGCAGTTTATCTAGCGGGGGTCCGTACGAGCAGTACTTC.

V gene TRBV5-1 combines with J gene TRBJ2-5; D is undetermined. Deletions cut 0 bases from V and 5 bases from J, with 11 bases between. There are 14 residues in the CDR3. Germline-derived CDR1 and CDR2 are SGHRS and YFSETQ. CDR3 sequence: CASSLGFIGETQYF. The CDR3 DNA is TGCGCCAGCAGCTTGGGGTTTATAGGGGAGACCCAGTACTTC. Full variable domain (outside the CDR3, taken from reference TRBV5-1 and TRBJ2-5): KAGVTQTPRYLIKTRGQQVTLSCSPISGHRSVSWYQQTPGQGLQFLFEYFSETQRNKGNFPGRFSGRQFSNSRSEMNVSTLELGDSALYLCASSLGFIGETQYFGPGTRLLVL.

The rearrangement joins TRBV5-1 to TRBJ2-1, with no clear D. The CDR3 is 12 amino acids. Germline V gene lookup returns CDR1 SGHRS and CDR2 YFSETQ. Deletions cut 7 bases from V and 5 bases from J, with 10 bases between. The CDR3 DNA follows: TGCGCCAGCTCCTACGGTGACAATGAGCAGTTCTTC. Its translation: CASSYGDNEQFF.

This CDR3 reads CASSWDLNQPQHF. The CDR3 DNA is TGTGCCAGCAGCTGGGACTTGAATCAGCCCCAGCATTTT. The gene calls are TRBV5-8 and TRBJ1-5; D may be TRBD1 (5 bases). CDR1 SGHTS and CDR2 YDEGEE come from the germline V gene. The CDR3 length is 13 residues. V lost 3 bases and J 4 bases, leaving 8 bases between the germline ends.

As DNA, the CDR3 is TGTGCCAGTTCCAGGGATGTCGGTGAAAAACTGTTTTTT. Its translation: CASSRDVGEKLFF. The rearrangement links TRBV9 to TRBJ1-4; a weak D match, TRBD1 (5 bases). Trimming cost V 8 bases and J 7 bases, with 15 bases left between them. The germline V gene encodes CDR1 SGDLS and CDR2 YYNGEE. The CDR3 is made up of 13 amino acids.

The genes are TRBV25-1 and TRBJ2-5, with TRBD2 identical over 8 bases. The CDR3 sequence is 14 residues long. V lost 4 bases to trimming and J lost 1 base; unmatched junction nucleotides: 2. Germline values: CDR1 MGHDK, CDR2 SYGVNS. The CDR3: CASSGAGGQETQYF. The CDR3, as DNA: TGTGCCAGCAGTGGGGCGGGGGGCCAAGAGACCCAGTACTTC.

This clone was seen a few times. The chain links TRBV20-1 to TRBJ1-1, with unresolved D. This CDR3 is built from 11 residues. In germline, CDR1 is DFQATT, CDR2 SNEGSKA (reference sequence). Trimming removed 7 bases from V and 3 bases from J, with 9 bases in between. In DNA form, the CDR3 reads TGCAGTGGAACAGAGGACACTGAAGCTTTCTTT. It encodes CSGTEDTEAFF.

The chain is built from TRBV7-9 and TRBJ1-1, with D perhaps matching TRBD1 (5 bases). In germline, CDR1 is SEHNR, CDR2 FQNEAQ (reference sequence). The CDR3 is 15 amino acids. V lost 3 bases and J 2 bases, leaving 13 bases between the germline ends. CDR3 protein: CASSFGTRVNTEAFF. Written as DNA, the CDR3 is TGTGCCAGCAGCTTTGGGACGAGGGTTAACACTGAAGCTTTCTTT.

The rearrangement links TRBV7-9 to TRBJ1-4; possibly TRBD1 for D (6 bases). V was clipped by 5 bases and J by 2 bases, with 12 bases between them. This CDR3 contains 15 residues. CDR1 SEHNR and CDR2 FQNEAQ come from the germline V gene (reference sequence). CDR3 amino acids: CASSTRQATNEKLFF. CDR3 bases: TGTGCCAGCAGCACCCGACAGGCCACTAATGAAAAACTGTTTTTT.

The J gene is TRBJ1-2, the V gene TRBV2, with 11 positions matching TRBD1. J lost 4 bases, V lost 6 bases, and 4 bases had no gene match. The length of the CDR3 is 14 residues. Germline CDR1 and CDR2: SNHLY and FYNNEI. The CDR3 DNA sequence: TGTGCCAGCAGGGGGACAGGGGGGGCCTATGGCTACACCTTC. It specifies CASRGTGGAYGYTF.

This chain uses TRBV4-3 with TRBJ2-7; 11 nucleotides line up with TRBD2. This CDR3 is 15 amino acids long. V gave up 4 bases and J gave up 3 bases; unmatched junction bases: 5. The germline gives CDR1 LGHNA, CDR2 YSLEER. The CDR3 reads CASSRPGTSGYEQYF. The CDR3 DNA reads as TGCGCCAGCAGCCGGCCCGGGACTAGCGGCTACGAGCAGTACTTC.

CDR3 sequence: CASSNVRNQPQHF. The CDR3, as DNA: TGTGCCAGTAGTAATGTCAGAAATCAGCCCCAGCATTTT. The chain recombines TRBV19 with TRBJ1-5; no definite D call. CDR1 and CDR2 from the germline V gene are LNHDA and SQIVND (reference sequence). Trimming removed 4 bases at V and 4 bases at J, with 8 bases between. This CDR3 is 13 amino acids long.

The chain joins TRBV5-1 to TRBJ2-5; unclear D gene. The CDR3 runs to 14 residues. V lost 1 base and J lost 4, with 11 bases in between. Germline assignment: CDR1 SGHRS and CDR2 YFSETQ. The CDR3 bases are TGCGCCAGCAGCTTGACAGTAACTGGAGAGACCCAGTACTTC. Translated, it gives CASSLTVTGETQYF.

This clone was detected only once. The CDR3 region has the DNA TGTGCCAGCAGGGAGGGCCTGATCACCGGGGAGCTGTTTTTT. Translating it yields CASREGLITGELFF. The chain uses TRBV9 and TRBJ2-2; the D gene is possibly TRBD2 (6 bases). With 5 bases removed from V and 4 bases from J, the gap between germline ends came to 12 bases. The CDR3 length is 14 residues. The germline V gene has CDR1 SGDLS and CDR2 YYNGEE. The full variable domain, completed using reference TRBV9 and TRBJ2-2, is DSGVTQTPKHLITATGQRVTLRCSPRSGDLSVYWYQQSLDQGLQFLIQYYNGEERAKGNILERFSAQQFPDLHSELNLSSLELGDSALYFCASREGLITGELFFGEGSRLTVL.

This chain uses TRBV6-6 with TRBJ1-1; possible D gene TRBD1, 5 bases. The length of the CDR3 is 15 residues. V lost 2 bases and J lost 1, with 11 bases in between. The V gene's germline CDR1 is MNHNY and CDR2 SVGAGI (reference sequence). The CDR3 region is CASSYLGVGNTEAFF. CDR3 bases: TGTGCCAGCAGTTACCTGGGGGTAGGGAACACTGAAGCTTTCTTT.